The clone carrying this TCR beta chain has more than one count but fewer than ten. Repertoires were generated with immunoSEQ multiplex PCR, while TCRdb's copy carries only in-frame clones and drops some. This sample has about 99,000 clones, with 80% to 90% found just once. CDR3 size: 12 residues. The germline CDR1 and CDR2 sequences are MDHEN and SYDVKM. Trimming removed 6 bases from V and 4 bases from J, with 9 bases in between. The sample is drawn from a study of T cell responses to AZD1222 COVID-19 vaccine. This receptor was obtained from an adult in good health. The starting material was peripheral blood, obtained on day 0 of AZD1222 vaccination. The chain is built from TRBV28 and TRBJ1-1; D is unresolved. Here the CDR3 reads CASSAEPTEAFF. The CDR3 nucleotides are TGTGCCAGCAGCGCCGAACCCACTGAAGCTTTCTTT.